Following are 8 T cell receptor beta chains from one sample sequenced in a study of blood T cell repertoires in COVID-19 (dated by TCRdb to 2018 to 2021). The receptor library was made with the immunoSEQ multiplex PCR assay. The table comes from immuneACCESS by way of TCRdb, which keeps in-frame sequences with V and J called. Part of the clones is missing from these tables; in studies checked, under half for an unresolved V gene and the rest for unknown reasons. Within this sample are about 320,000 clones, with around nine tenths of them counted one time only. In total, the top ten clones hold 5.5% to 7% of the sample. The sample consisted of PBMCs or T cells enriched from blood (not recorded which). Receptors originate from a woman aged 25 to 39 who had recovered from COVID-19.

This clone was picked up one time. This chain links TRBV5-1 with TRBJ2-3; D may be TRBD1 (8 bases). Trimming stripped 4 bases from V and 3 bases from J, with 15 bases between. Germline loops: CDR1 SGHRS, CDR2 YFSETQ. This CDR3 contains 15 residues. For the CDR3, the DNA is TGCGCCAGCAGCACAGGGGGAGGGAGGACAGATACGCAGTATTTT. It yields the protein CASSTGGGRTDTQYF.

The chain uses TRBV12-5 and TRBJ1-2; unclear D gene. The CDR3 consists of 12 residues. With 4 bases removed from V and 6 bases from J, the gap between germline ends came to 9 bases. Germline-derived CDR1 and CDR2 are LGHNT and FRNRAP. CDR3 loop: CASGWGGDGYTF. CDR3 nucleotide sequence: TGTGCTAGTGGTTGGGGAGGAGATGGCTACACCTTC. Looking up the rest from reference TRBV12-5 and TRBJ1-2 gives the full variable domain: DARVTQTPRHKVTEMGQEVTMRCQPILGHNTVFWYRQTMMQGLELLAYFRNRAPLDDSGMPKDRFSAEMPDATLATLKIQPSEPRDSAVYFCASGWGGDGYTFGSGTRLTVV.

The chain uses TRBV5-5 and TRBJ2-2; D is possibly TRBD1 (6 bases). The CDR3 sequence is 15 residues long. CDR1 is SGHKS, CDR2 YYEKEE, per germline (reference sequence). V was pared by 4 bases and J by 0 bases, with 10 bases between. CDR3 DNA sequence: TGTGCCAGCAGCGCCGGACAGCCGAACACCGGGGAGCTGTTTTTT. Translation: CASSAGQPNTGELFF.

The chain has TRBV9 and TRBJ2-7; 10 bases are a match to TRBD1. Germline-derived CDR1 and CDR2 are SGDLS and YYNGEE. The V and J ends lost 4 bases and 3 bases, in that order; junction bases with no gene match: 7. The CDR3 sequence is 15 residues long. The DNA for the CDR3 is TGTGCCAGCAGCCCCTTGGGGACAGGGGTCTACGAGCAGTACTTC. Protein product: CASSPLGTGVYEQYF.

This chain links TRBV7-2 with TRBJ2-3, with TRBD2 matching over 14 bases. V gave up 4 bases and J gave up 4 bases; unmatched junction bases: 13. Germline V gene lookup returns CDR1 SGHTA and CDR2 FQGNSA. The CDR3 extends over 19 amino acids. The CDR3 DNA follows: TGTGCCAGCAGCTCACCGGGACTAGCGGGGGTGCTCACGGCAGATACGCAGTATTTT. Translated, it gives CASSSPGLAGVLTADTQYF. Based on the CDR3 plus reference TRBV7-2 and TRBJ2-3, the full variable domain is GAGVSQSPSNKVTEKGKDVELRCDPISGHTALYWYRQSLGQGLEFLIYFQGNSAPDKSGLPSDRFSAERTGGSVSTLTIQRTQQEDSAVYLCASSSPGLAGVLTADTQYFGPGTRLTVL.

The genes are TRBV6-1 and TRBJ2-1, with TRBD2 identical over 11 bases. V gave up 2 bases and J gave up 3 bases; unmatched junction bases: 12. The CDR3 consists of 19 residues. Per the germline V gene, CDR1 is MNHNS and CDR2 is SASEGT. This chain's CDR3 is CASSEILAGGPLNYNEQFF. The DNA for the CDR3 is TGTGCCAGCAGTGAAATCCTAGCGGGGGGCCCCCTAAACTACAATGAGCAGTTCTTC.

CDR3: CASSIPTGGTDTQYF. The CDR3, as DNA: TGTGCCAGCAGCATACCGACAGGGGGCACAGATACGCAGTATTTT. The chain combines TRBV7-6 with TRBJ2-3, with TRBD1 matching over 8 bases. There are 15 residues in the CDR3. Unmatched junction bases numbered 5, after V lost 5 bases and J lost 1 base. Germline V gene lookup returns CDR1 SGHVS and CDR2 FNYEAQ. Together with reference TRBV7-6 and TRBJ2-3, the CDR3 gives the full variable domain: GAGVSQSPRYKVTKRGQDVALRCDPISGHVSLYWYRQALGQGPEFLTYFNYEAQQDKSGLPNDRFSAERPEGSISTLTIQRTEQRDSAMYRCASSIPTGGTDTQYFGPGTRLTVL.

The chain uses TRBV2 and TRBJ2-3, with TRBD2 as a possible D gene (6 bases). The germline V gene encodes CDR1 SNHLY and CDR2 FYNNEI. The CDR3 contains 14 residues. V lost 4 bases and J lost 2, with 10 bases in between. CDR3 DNA sequence: TGTGCCAGCAGTGGACTAGTGAACACAGATACGCAGTATTTT. Encoded protein: CASSGLVNTDTQYF. Full variable domain (remainder filled in from reference TRBV2 and TRBJ2-3): EPEVTQTPSHQVTQMGQEVILRCVPISNHLYFYWYRQILGQKVEFLVSFYNNEISEKSEIFDDQFSVERPDGSNFTLKIRSTKLEDSAMYFCASSGLVNTDTQYFGPGTRLTVL.